One sample yielded the 24 T cell receptor beta chains listed below, sequenced in a study of a mutant IDH1 vaccine in newly diagnosed glioma. The time point here: baseline, week 1 (first vaccination visit). Indicated treatment: pre-vaccination baseline after standard-of-care therapy. Data came from immunoSEQ multiplex PCR; TCRdb stores just in-frame clones and leaves some out. The sample has around 33,000 clones; around nine tenths are singletons. The sample in question was PBMCs, obtained from a glioma patient treated with radiotherapy, temozolomide or both. These receptors all come from a woman between 40 and 55 years old with glioma.

The chain has TRBV28 and TRBJ1-4; unclear D gene. The germline V gene has CDR1 MDHEN and CDR2 SYDVKM. V was cut by 3 bases and J by 8 bases, with 4 bases left in between. CDR3 length: 11 amino acids. The CDR3 nucleotides are TGTGCCAGCAGTTTCTTGGAAAAACTGTTTTTT. Amino acids: CASSFLEKLFF.

V usage is TRBV5-6 and J usage is TRBJ1-4; D is undetermined. There are 15 residues in the CDR3. CDR1 and CDR2 from the germline V gene are SGHDT and YYEEEE. V shed 0 bases and J shed 2 bases, with 8 bases lying between them. CDR3 protein: CASSLEGLTNEKLFF. The CDR3 DNA follows: TGTGCCAGCAGCTTGGAGGGCCTTACTAATGAAAAACTGTTTTTT. Using reference TRBV5-6 and TRBJ1-4 for the parts outside the CDR3, the full variable domain is DAGVTQSPTHLIKTRGQQVTLRCSPKSGHDTVSWYQQALGQGPQFIFQYYEEEERQRGNFPDRFSGHQFPNYSSELNVNALLLGDSALYLCASSLEGLTNEKLFFGSGTQLSVL.

This chain links TRBV6-5 with TRBJ1-1, with D hard to call. Between the trimmed V and J ends, which lost 0 bases and 0 bases, there was a span of 11 bases. CDR1 is MNHEY, CDR2 SVGAGI, per germline. There are 16 residues in the CDR3. CDR3 residues: CASSYSGSNMNTEAFF. In DNA, the CDR3 is TGTGCCAGCAGTTACTCGGGGAGCAATATGAACACTGAAGCTTTCTTT.

J is TRBJ1-5 and V is TRBV28, with D tentatively TRBD1 (6 bases). There are 12 residues in the CDR3. CDR1 and CDR2 from the germline V gene are MDHEN and SYDVKM. V gave up 6 bases and J gave up 6 bases, with 9 bases separating them. CDR3 coding DNA: TGTGCCAGCAGAGTCAGGGGTCAGCCCCAGCATTTT. It encodes CASRVRGQPQHF.

The chain recombines TRBV6-1 with TRBJ1-1; D is ambiguous. Trimming pared 4 bases from V and 5 bases from J, leaving 8 bases between. Germline V gene data show CDR1 as MNHNS and CDR2 as SASEGT. CDR3 length: 12 amino acids. The CDR3 nucleotides are TGTGCCAGCAGTGTTCGGTGGACTGAAGCTTTCTTT. As protein: CASSVRWTEAFF.

The chain joins TRBV5-1 to TRBJ2-7; the D call may be TRBD1 or TRBD2 (5 bases each). The CDR3 covers 16 residues. Trimming took off 4 bases at V and 0 bases at J, with 17 bases between the two ends. Germline V lookup: CDR1 SGHRS, CDR2 YFSETQ. The CDR3, as DNA: TGCGCCAGCAGCGGGGCCCCCGGAGGTAGCTCCTACGAGCAGTACTTC. Its translation: CASSGAPGGSSYEQYF.

V usage is TRBV4-3 and J usage is TRBJ2-3; a weak D match, TRBD2 (6 bases). V was shortened by 0 bases and J by 0 bases, with 13 bases between the two germline ends. The CDR3 loop spans 17 amino acids. Germline CDR1 reads LGHNA; CDR2 reads YSLEER. The CDR3 nucleotides are TGCGCCAGCAGCCAAGATAGGTCTAGCGTTAGCACAGATACGCAGTATTTT. Its translation: CASSQDRSSVSTDTQYF.

The chain links TRBV4-2 to TRBJ2-7, with 7 bases lining up with TRBD1. Losses at the gene ends were 0 bases for V and 4 bases for J; bases not matched to a gene: 6. Germline CDR1 LGHNA, CDR2 YNFKEQ. The CDR3 runs 15 residues. The CDR3 region has the DNA TGTGCCAGCAGCCAAGAGAGACAGGGCTGGTACGAGCAGTACTTC. Encoded protein: CASSQERQGWYEQYF.

V usage is TRBV10-3 and J usage is TRBJ2-7; 7 bases are a match to TRBD2. With V trimmed by 8 bases and J by 6 bases, 19 bases remained unmatched. This CDR3 comprises 16 residues. Germline V CDR1 and CDR2: ENHRY, SYGVKD. The CDR3 reads CAISFREASLRGEQYF. For the CDR3, the DNA is TGTGCCATCTCGTTCCGGGAGGCCTCACTCCGGGGCGAGCAGTACTTC.

By its share, this clone is medium-sized (0.01 to 0.1%). The chain has TRBV2 and TRBJ1-3; perhaps TRBD1 as D (5 bases). CDR1 and CDR2 (germline): SNHLY, FYNNEI. The CDR3 totals 15 residues. V lost 6 bases and J 0 bases, leaving 12 bases between the germline ends. CDR3 coding DNA: TGTGCCAGCAGGGAGGACACTAGCTCTGGAAACACCATATATTTT. Protein sequence: CASREDTSSGNTIYF.

This rearrangement joins TRBV5-1 to TRBJ1-1, with D uncertain. Germline loops: CDR1 SGHRS, CDR2 YFSETQ. The V gene lost 4 bases and the J gene lost 0 bases, with 22 bases spanning the gap. The CDR3 has 18 amino acids. This chain's CDR3 is CASSRWEVVGGMNTEAFF. CDR3 DNA sequence: TGCGCCAGCAGCCGCTGGGAGGTGGTCGGTGGTATGAACACTGAAGCTTTCTTT.

The CDR3 DNA sequence: TGTGCCAGCAGATGGGACAGGGGGAACACTGAAGCTTTCTTT. This encodes CASRWDRGNTEAFF. V gene TRBV2 combines with J gene TRBJ1-1, with 10 positions matching TRBD1. V shed 6 bases, J shed 1 base, and the junction held 2 bases outside the gene matches. The CDR3 has 14 amino acids. Germline-derived CDR1 and CDR2 are SNHLY and FYNNEI.

By share, this clone counts as medium-sized (0.01 to 0.1%). This chain joins TRBV6-1 and TRBJ1-4; no clear D gene. V was trimmed by 8 bases and J by 7 bases, leaving 14 bases between them. The CDR3 is made up of 13 amino acids. The germline V gene has CDR1 MNHNS and CDR2 SASEGT. CDR3 DNA: TGTGCCAGCCAAGGCTATTCGGCTGAAAAACTGTTTTTT. This codes for CASQGYSAEKLFF.

The chain joins TRBV4-2 to TRBJ2-1; possibly TRBD1 or TRBD2 for D (5 bases each). V dropped 4 bases and J dropped 5 bases, with 12 bases sitting between them. The CDR3 contains 14 residues. Germline CDR1 is LGHNA and CDR2 is YNFKEQ. The CDR3 protein is CASSLTGTDNEQFF. The CDR3 DNA follows: TGTGCCAGCAGCCTTACGGGGACCGACAATGAGCAGTTCTTC.

The V gene is TRBV6-1, the J gene TRBJ1-2; D may be TRBD1 (5 bases). Trimming took off 8 bases at V and 4 bases at J, with 17 bases between the two ends. Germline CDR1 MNHNS, CDR2 SASEGT. This CDR3 region has 14 residues. CDR3 coding DNA: TGTGCCAGCGCCCCCGCAGGGTATGGCTATGGCTACACCTTC. Its translation is CASAPAGYGYGYTF.

V gene TRBV5-7 combines with J gene TRBJ2-7; 7 bases are shared with TRBD1. TRBV5-7 is an ORF for which the function is uncertain. Trimming took 3 bases from V and 5 from J; bases not matched to a gene: 17. The CDR3 sequence is 17 residues long. CDR3 coding DNA: TGTGCCAGCAGCTCCCATAAGCGTCAGGGGGTTCCTCACGAGCAGTACTTC. Its translation: CASSSHKRQGVPHEQYF.

This chain joins TRBV2 and TRBJ1-4, with D unclear. Trimming took off 0 bases at V and 0 bases at J, with 5 bases between the two ends. The CDR3 is made up of 15 amino acids. CDR1 and CDR2 from the germline V gene are SNHLY and FYNNEI. The CDR3 nucleotides read TGTGCCAGCAGTGAAGCCCCCTCAACTAATGAAAAACTGTTTTTT. This encodes CASSEAPSTNEKLFF. The whole variable domain, filled in from reference TRBV2 and TRBJ1-4, reads EPEVTQTPSHQVTQMGQEVILRCVPISNHLYFYWYRQILGQKVEFLVSFYNNEISEKSEIFDDQFSVERPDGSNFTLKIRSTKLEDSAMYFCASSEAPSTNEKLFFGSGTQLSVL.

This chain connects TRBV18 to TRBJ1-1; D is ambiguous. V gave up 1 base and J gave up 1 base, with 10 bases separating them. CDR1 is KGHSH, CDR2 LQKENI, per germline. CDR3 size: 15 residues. CDR3 sequence (DNA): TGTGCCAGCTCACCACTTACTGTGAAGAACACTGAAGCTTTCTTT. It codes for CASSPLTVKNTEAFF.

V is TRBV6-1 and J is TRBJ1-4; D is ambiguous. The germline V and J ends were trimmed by 3 bases and 0 bases, with 20 bases remaining between them. The CDR3 contains 19 residues. Germline V gene lookup returns CDR1 MNHNS and CDR2 SASEGT. The CDR3 DNA is TGTGCCAGCAGTGAGAAGGTACGGGGAATAATGGCAACTAATGAAAAACTGTTTTTT. Translation gives CASSEKVRGIMATNEKLFF.

This clone is medium-sized (0.01 to 0.1%) within its sample. This chain links TRBV28 with TRBJ2-1; 11 bases are shared with TRBD2. The CDR3 covers 19 residues. Germline values: CDR1 MDHEN, CDR2 SYDVKM. Trimming took 5 bases from V and 7 from J; bases not matched to a gene: 19. In nucleotides, the CDR3 is TGTGCCAGCAGTCCTCCCCGGGGACTAGCGGCCCGGGCAGGGAATGAGCAGTTCTTC. Its translation is CASSPPRGLAARAGNEQFF.

V and J are TRBV18 and TRBJ2-3; 7 bases map to TRBD2. CDR3 size: 15 residues. The germline V gene encodes CDR1 KGHSH and CDR2 LQKENI. The J segment lost 4 bases and the V segment lost 2 bases, leaving 6 bases of the junction unmatched. CDR3 bases: TGTGCCAGCTCACCAAAAGCGGGGCTCGCAGATACGCAGTATTTT. It is translated as CASSPKAGLADTQYF.

The chain joins TRBV5-1 to TRBJ2-7; 7 nucleotides match TRBD2. The germline V gene has CDR1 SGHRS and CDR2 YFSETQ. Trimming at V came to 2 bases and at J to 5 bases, leaving 13 bases not matched to a gene. CDR3 length equals 16 residues. The CDR3 DNA sequence: TGCGCCAGCAGCTTATATCCGGCGGGAGAAGTCAACGAGCAGTACTTC. Translated: CASSLYPAGEVNEQYF.

This clone has a handful of counts. The CDR3 region is CASSQVFGFSQPQHF. The CDR3, as DNA: TGCGCCAGCAGCCAAGTTTTCGGGTTTTCTCAGCCCCAGCATTTT. The V call is TRBV4-1, the J call TRBJ1-5; D is ambiguous. The CDR3 spans 15 residues. The germline gives CDR1 MGHRA, CDR2 YSYEKL. The germline V and J ends were trimmed by 1 base and 6 bases, with 13 bases remaining between them.

The chain is built from TRBV7-9 and TRBJ2-2; D call uncertain. V lost 1 base to trimming and J lost 8 bases, with 8 bases between them. Germline lookup yields CDR1 SEHNR and CDR2 FQNEAQ (reference sequence). This CDR3 has 13 residues. The CDR3 DNA is TGTGCCAGCAGCTTAGACCTGGGAGGGGAGCTGTTTTTT. It yields the protein CASSLDLGGELFF.